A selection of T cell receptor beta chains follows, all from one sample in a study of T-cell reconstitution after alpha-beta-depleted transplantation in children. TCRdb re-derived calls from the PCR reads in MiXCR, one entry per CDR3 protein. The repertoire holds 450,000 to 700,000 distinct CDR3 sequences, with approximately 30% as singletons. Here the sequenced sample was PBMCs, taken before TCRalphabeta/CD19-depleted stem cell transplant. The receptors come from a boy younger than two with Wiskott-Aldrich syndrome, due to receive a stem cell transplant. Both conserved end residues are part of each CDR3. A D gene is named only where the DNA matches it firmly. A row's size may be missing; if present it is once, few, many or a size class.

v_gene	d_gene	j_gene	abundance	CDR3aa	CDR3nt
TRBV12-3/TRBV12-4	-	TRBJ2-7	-	CASSSQSVEGTSYEQYF	TGTGCCAGCAGCTCCCAATCAGTAGAAGGGACCTCCTACGAGCAGTACTTC
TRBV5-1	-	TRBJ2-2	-	CASSTDRRLHTGELFF	TGCGCCAGCAGCACGGACAGAAGACTACACACCGGGGAGCTGTTTTTT
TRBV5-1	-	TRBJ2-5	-	CASSQQWGQETQYF	TGCGCCAGCAGCCAACAGTGGGGCCAAGAGACCCAGTACTTC
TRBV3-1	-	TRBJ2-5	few	CASSQDWAKETQYF	TGTGCCAGCAGCCAAGATTGGGCCAAGGAGACCCAGTACTTC
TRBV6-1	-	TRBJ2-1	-	CASSPRLRSYNEQFF	TGTGCCAGCAGCCCCCGACTTCGTTCCTACAATGAGCAGTTCTTC
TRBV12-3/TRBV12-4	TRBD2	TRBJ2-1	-	CASRLAGAFYNEQFF	TGTGCCAGCAGGTTAGCGGGAGCCTTCTACAATGAGCAGTTCTTC
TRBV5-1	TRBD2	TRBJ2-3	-	CASSSPRGTSGTDTQYF	TGCGCCAGCAGCTCCCCTAGAGGGACTAGCGGCACAGATACGCAGTATTTT
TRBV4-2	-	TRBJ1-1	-	CASSQVLLNTEAFF	TGTGCCAGCAGCCAAGTACTGTTGAACACTGAAGCTTTCTTT
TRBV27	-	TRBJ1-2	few	CASSSQGPYGYTF	TGTGCCAGCAGTTCCCAGGGACCCTATGGCTACACCTTC
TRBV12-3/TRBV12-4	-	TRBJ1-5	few	CASTPQGGPNQPQHF	TGTGCCAGCACCCCACAGGGAGGCCCCAATCAGCCCCAGCATTTT
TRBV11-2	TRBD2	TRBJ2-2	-	CASSLLLAGVTGELFF	TGTGCCAGCAGCTTACTACTAGCGGGGGTCACCGGGGAGCTGTTTTTT
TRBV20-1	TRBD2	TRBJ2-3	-	CSARGGGAGTDTQYF	TGCAGTGCCCGGGGGGGAGGAGCGGGCACAGATACGCAGTATTTT
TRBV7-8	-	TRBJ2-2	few	CASSPRPRNTGELFF	TGTGCCAGCAGCCCTCGCCCCAGGAACACCGGGGAGCTGTTTTTT
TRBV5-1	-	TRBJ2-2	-	CASSYLRGGNTGELFF	TGCGCCAGCAGCTACCTCCGTGGGGGAAACACCGGGGAGCTGTTTTTT
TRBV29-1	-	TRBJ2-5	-	CSVEGGAGWLGETQYF	TGCAGCGTTGAGGGGGGGGCAGGGTGGCTGGGAGAGACCCAGTACTTC
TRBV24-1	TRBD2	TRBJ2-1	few	CATSAASGRSRDNEQFF	TGTGCCACCAGTGCGGCTAGCGGGAGGTCGAGGGACAATGAGCAGTTCTTC
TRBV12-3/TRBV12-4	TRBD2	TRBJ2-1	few	CASSSPPGGKNEQFF	TGTGCCAGCAGTTCCCCACCCGGGGGGAAGAATGAGCAGTTCTTC
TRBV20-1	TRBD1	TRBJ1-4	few	CSASPTGYHEKLFF	TGCAGTGCTAGCCCGACAGGGTACCATGAAAAACTGTTTTTT
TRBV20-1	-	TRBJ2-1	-	CSARRGAANNEQFF	TGCAGTGCCAGGCGGGGAGCGGCCAACAATGAGCAGTTCTTC
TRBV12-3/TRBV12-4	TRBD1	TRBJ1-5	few	CASRPGQPNQPQHF	TGTGCCAGCAGACCGGGACAGCCCAATCAGCCCCAGCATTTT